This TCR beta chain was retrieved from a study of beta chain features in type 1 diabetes. About the study: No age, gender or cell yield differences were seen between patients and healthy donors. Study-level findings and limits: With patients and controls alike, PCR might favor shorter templates to an equal degree. Shortening that was moderate but significant affected the TCRB CDR3s of Type 1 diabetes patients in all four CD4+ subsets.

Each of the CD4+ naive, central memory, regulatory and stem cell-like memory populations was sorted via CD45RO/CCR7/CD25/CD127/CD95/CD27. A remark on this clone: Its antigen is as yet unknown.

TCRB transcripts that were expressed got sequenced, as all of the isolated RNA had been reverse transcribed. Sequenced by immunoSEQ multiplex PCR; TCRdb stores in-frame clones only, minus some. The sample contains a few hundred thousand clones, roughly 11% of which appear only once. This receptor was identified in a woman aged 25 to 39 in good health. The sequenced material came from naive CD4+ T cells from blood.

CDR3 sequence: CAWSVGQAVETQYF. CDR3 nucleotides: TGTGCCTGGAGTGTAGGACAGGCGGTCGAGACCCAGTACTTC. The chain is built from TRBV30 and TRBJ2-5; 7 bases align to TRBD1. With 0 bases clipped from V and 5 bases from J, the junction kept 6 bases outside the gene matches. Germline CDR1 reads GTSNPN; CDR2 reads SVGIG (reference sequence). The CDR3 consists of 14 residues.